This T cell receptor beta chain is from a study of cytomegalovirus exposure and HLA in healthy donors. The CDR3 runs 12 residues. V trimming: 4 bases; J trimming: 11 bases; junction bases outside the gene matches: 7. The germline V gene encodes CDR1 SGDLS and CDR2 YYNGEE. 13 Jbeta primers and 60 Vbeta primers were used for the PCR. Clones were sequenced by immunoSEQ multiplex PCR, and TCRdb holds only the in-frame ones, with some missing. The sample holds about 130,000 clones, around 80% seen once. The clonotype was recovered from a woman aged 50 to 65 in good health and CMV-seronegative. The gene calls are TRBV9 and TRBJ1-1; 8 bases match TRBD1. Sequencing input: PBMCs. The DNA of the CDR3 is TGTGCCAGCAGCACTCGGACAGGGAGGGCTTTCTTT. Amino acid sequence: CASSTRTGRAFF.